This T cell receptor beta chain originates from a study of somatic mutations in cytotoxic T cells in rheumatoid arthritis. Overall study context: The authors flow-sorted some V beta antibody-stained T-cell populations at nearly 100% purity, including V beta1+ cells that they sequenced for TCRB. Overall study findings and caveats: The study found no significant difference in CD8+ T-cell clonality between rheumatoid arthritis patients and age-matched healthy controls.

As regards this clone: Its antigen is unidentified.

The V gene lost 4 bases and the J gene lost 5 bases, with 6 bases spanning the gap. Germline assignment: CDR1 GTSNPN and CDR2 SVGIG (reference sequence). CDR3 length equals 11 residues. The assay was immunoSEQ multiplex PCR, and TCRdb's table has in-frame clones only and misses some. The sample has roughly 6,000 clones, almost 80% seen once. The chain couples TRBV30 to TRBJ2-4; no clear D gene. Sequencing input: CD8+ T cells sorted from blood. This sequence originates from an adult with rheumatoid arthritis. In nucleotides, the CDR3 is TGTGCCTGGACCCAAGAAAACATTCAGTACTTC. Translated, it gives CAWTQENIQYF.